A single sample is the source of the 28 T cell receptor beta chains below, sequenced in a study of cytomegalovirus exposure and HLA in healthy donors. The PCR employed 60 Vbeta primers together with 13 Jbeta primers. The table came from immunoSEQ multiplex PCR; TCRdb's copy has only in-frame clones and leaves some out. The sample has 83,000 or so clones; about three quarters are singletons. Sequenced material: PBMCs. The receptors originated from a man aged 25 to 40 in good health and CMV-seropositive.

This rearrangement joins TRBV5-1 to TRBJ1-4, with D possibly matching TRBD1 (6 bases). The CDR3 sequence is 15 residues long. Germline V gene sequence: CDR1 SGHRS, CDR2 YFSETQ. The V end lost 0 bases, the J end lost 7 bases, and 13 bases lay between the germline ends. CDR3 in amino acids: CASSLEGGAAEKLFF. The CDR3, as DNA: TGCGCCAGCAGCTTGGAGGGGGGGGCCGCTGAAAAACTGTTTTTT.

The chain combines TRBV28 with TRBJ2-7; TRBD1 is a possible D gene (6 bases). This CDR3 spans 13 amino acids. V was pared by 2 bases and J by 4 bases, with 9 bases between. The germline V gene encodes CDR1 MDHEN and CDR2 SYDVKM. The DNA for the CDR3 is TGTGCCAGCAGTTTAGGGGGCACTTACGAGCAGTACTTC. Translated, it gives CASSLGGTYEQYF.

This clone was observed once. The chain is built from TRBV19 and TRBJ1-5; tentative D call: TRBD1 (6 bases). CDR1 is LNHDA and CDR2 is SQIVND in the germline V gene (reference sequence). This CDR3 has 17 amino acids. Trimming left V 3 bases short and J 7 bases short, with 22 bases between. The CDR3 DNA is TGTGCCAGTAGTATTAACTCCGATACAGGGCACCGACAGCCCCAGCATTTT. Protein sequence: CASSINSDTGHRQPQHF. The full variable domain, in which reference TRBV19 and TRBJ1-5 provide the parts outside the CDR3, is DGGITQSPKYLFRKEGQNVTLSCEQNLNHDAMYWYRQDPGQGLRLIYYSQIVNDFQKGDIAEGYSVSREKKESFPLTVTSAQKNPTAFYLCASSINSDTGHRQPQHFGDGTRLSIL.

The chain has TRBV19 and TRBJ2-1, with 9 bases identical to TRBD1. Trimming cost V 7 bases and J 9 bases; bases outside gene matches: 16. This CDR3 comprises 16 residues. Germline CDR1 is LNHDA and CDR2 is SQIVND (reference sequence). CDR3 in amino acids: CASTPWGQGKEGEQFF. CDR3 bases: TGTGCCAGTACCCCCTGGGGACAGGGAAAAGAGGGTGAGCAGTTCTTC.

The CDR3 sequence: CATSRDPGGVETQYF. Written as DNA, the CDR3 is TGTGCCACCAGCAGAGACCCGGGGGGGGTAGAGACCCAGTACTTC. This chain uses TRBV15 with TRBJ2-5; 8 nucleotides agree with TRBD2. The J segment lost 4 bases and the V segment lost 0 bases, leaving 4 bases of the junction unmatched. Germline V gene lookup returns CDR1 LNHNV and CDR2 YYDKDF (reference sequence). CDR3 length: 15 residues.

V gene TRBV7-9 combines with J gene TRBJ2-3, with 9 nucleotides matching TRBD2. The CDR3 loop spans 14 amino acids. J gave up 4 bases and V 10 bases, and 9 bases lay outside the gene matches. Germline lookup yields CDR1 SEHNR and CDR2 FQNEAQ (reference sequence). The CDR3: CATPLAGMADTQYF. The CDR3, as DNA: TGTGCCACTCCGCTAGCGGGGATGGCAGATACGCAGTATTTT.

This rearrangement joins TRBV28 to TRBJ1-1; a possible D gene is TRBD1 (6 bases). The CDR3 covers 13 residues. Germline CDR1 is MDHEN and CDR2 is SYDVKM. V lost 10 bases and J 6 bases, leaving 18 bases between the germline ends. The chain's CDR3 is CATLDSENSEAFF. In DNA form, the CDR3 reads TGTGCCACCTTGGACAGCGAGAATTCTGAAGCTTTCTTT.

The CDR3 sequence: CATSPTARVSEQYF. CDR3 bases: TGTGCCACCAGCCCAACCGCCAGGGTCTCCGAGCAGTACTTC. V usage is TRBV15 and J usage is TRBJ2-7, with D perhaps matching TRBD1 (5 bases). Trimming left V 5 bases short and J 6 bases short, with 17 bases between. There are 14 residues in the CDR3. CDR1 and CDR2 (germline): LNHNV, YYDKDF (reference sequence).

The chain employs TRBV9 and TRBJ2-7; D unresolved. The CDR3 runs 14 residues. V was cut by 0 bases and J by 0 bases, with 7 bases left in between. Per germline, CDR1 SGDLS and CDR2 YYNGEE. In DNA form, the CDR3 reads TGTGCCAGCAGCGTAGGGTCTAACTCCTACGAGCAGTACTTC. Its translation: CASSVGSNSYEQYF.

V usage is TRBV19 and J usage is TRBJ2-1; 13 positions match TRBD2. The ends lost 3 bases at V and 7 bases at J; junction bases unmatched: 15. The germline gives CDR1 LNHDA, CDR2 SQIVND (reference sequence). CDR3 size: 19 residues. The DNA for the CDR3 is TGTGCCAGTAGTATCCCACTAGCGGGGGGGCTTTTTAGGAGGAATGAGCAGTTCTTC. It yields the protein CASSIPLAGGLFRRNEQFF. The whole variable domain, filled in from reference TRBV19 and TRBJ2-1, reads DGGITQSPKYLFRKEGQNVTLSCEQNLNHDAMYWYRQDPGQGLRLIYYSQIVNDFQKGDIAEGYSVSREKKESFPLTVTSAQKNPTAFYLCASSIPLAGGLFRRNEQFFGPGTRLTVL.

The rearrangement links TRBV19 to TRBJ2-5; D possibly corresponds to TRBD1 (6 bases). The V gene's germline CDR1 is LNHDA and CDR2 SQIVND (reference sequence). The CDR3 runs 14 residues. Trimming stripped 1 base from V and 3 bases from J, with 9 bases between. The CDR3 region is CASSIVGGKETQYF. CDR3 DNA sequence: TGTGCCAGTAGTATAGTAGGGGGTAAAGAGACCCAGTACTTC.

The V gene is TRBV27, the J gene TRBJ2-5; D may be TRBD1 (6 bases). The end of the DNA is better explained by TRBJ2-7, so the J call may be wrong. Germline CDR1 and CDR2: MNHEY and SMNVEV (reference sequence). The CDR3 totals 14 residues. DNA of the CDR3: TGTGCCAGCAAACAGGGCCTTTATAGCTACGAGCAGTACTTC. Residues: CASKQGLYSYEQYF.

The rearrangement links TRBV6-5 to TRBJ2-7; TRBD2 matches at 9 bases. Per germline, CDR1 MNHEY and CDR2 SVGAGI. V was pared by 8 bases and J by 6 bases, with 5 bases of the junction left unmatched. The CDR3 extends over 12 amino acids. In DNA, the CDR3 is TGTGCCAGCCTGGCGGGGGGGGCCGAGCAGTACTTC. Encoded protein: CASLAGGAEQYF.

V usage is TRBV10-3 and J usage is TRBJ2-7; 7 bases agree with TRBD2. Losses at the gene ends were 4 bases for V and 2 bases for J; bases not matched to a gene: 5. CDR3 length equals 14 residues. Germline V gives CDR1 ENHRY, CDR2 SYGVKD. CDR3 sequence reads: CAISVSGATYEQYF. The CDR3 nucleotides read TGTGCCATCAGTGTGAGCGGGGCTACCTACGAGCAGTACTTC.

With respect to this clone: The junction departs from germline at one end; a sequencing error may be responsible. The chain joins TRBV7-9 to TRBJ2-7, with a weak D call TRBD1 (6 bases). The CDR3 has 16 amino acids. Germline V gives CDR1 SEHNR, CDR2 FQNEAQ (reference sequence). The CDR3 loop reads CSSSFSRRQEPYEQYF. CDR3 sequence (DNA): TGTTCCAGCAGTTTTAGCCGTCGACAGGAGCCCTACGAGCAGTACTTC. The full variable domain, with the rest looked up from reference TRBV7-9 and TRBJ2-7, is DTGVSQNPRHKITKRGQNVTFRCDPISEHNRLYWYRQTLGQGPEFLTYFQNEAQLEKSRLLSDRFSAERPKGSFSTLEIQRTEQGDSAMYLCSSSFSRRQEPYEQYFGPGTRLTVT.

The chain employs TRBV10-3 and TRBJ1-2; TRBD1 might be the D (5 bases). Between the trimmed V and J ends, which lost 5 bases and 4 bases, there was a span of 17 bases. This CDR3 has 15 residues. The germline CDR1 and CDR2 sequences are ENHRY and SYGVKD. The CDR3 sequence is CAISYTGEGVYGYTF. CDR3 DNA: TGTGCCATCAGTTATACCGGTGAAGGGGTCTATGGCTACACCTTC.

The chain combines TRBV10-3 with TRBJ1-2, with 11 positions matching TRBD1. The CDR3 consists of 15 residues. The germline V gene encodes CDR1 ENHRY and CDR2 SYGVKD. V trimming: 3 bases; J trimming: 4 bases; junction bases outside the gene matches: 4. The CDR3 nucleotides read TGTGCCATCAGTGAATCCGGGACAGGGGGCTATGGCTACACCTTC. It specifies CAISESGTGGYGYTF.

The chain has TRBV15 and TRBJ1-6; possibly TRBD1 for D (5 bases). The germline V gene has CDR1 LNHNV and CDR2 YYDKDF (reference sequence). This CDR3 spans 18 amino acids. Trimming stripped 4 bases from V and 0 bases from J, with 16 bases between. The CDR3 spells CATSTRGRGISYNSPLHF. The DNA for the CDR3 is TGTGCCACCAGCACTCGGGGCCGGGGGATCTCCTATAATTCACCCCTCCACTTT.

J is TRBJ1-1 and V is TRBV15; D gene ambiguous. The length of the CDR3 is 14 residues. Per germline, CDR1 LNHNV and CDR2 YYDKDF (reference sequence). Trimming stripped 0 bases from V and 6 bases from J, with 11 bases between. The CDR3 reads CATSRDRARAEAFF. CDR3 sequence (DNA): TGTGCCACCAGCAGAGATCGTGCGCGGGCTGAAGCTTTCTTT.

Remarks on this clone: The sample carries other DNA sequences with the same CDR3. This chain uses TRBV30 with TRBJ2-2; D possibly corresponds to TRBD1 (6 bases). Germline CDR1 reads GTSNPN; CDR2 reads SVGIG (reference sequence). The CDR3 extends over 15 amino acids. Trimming took off 2 bases at V and 0 bases at J, with 10 bases between the two ends. In DNA form, the CDR3 reads TGTGCCTGGAGTCCAGGGACAACGAACACCGGGGAGCTGTTTTTT. Translation: CAWSPGTTNTGELFF.

This clone was seen a few times. The rearrangement uses TRBV6-1 and TRBJ1-5; TRBD1 aligns across 9 bases. J was trimmed by 7 bases and V by 8 bases; bases with no gene match: 9. The length of the CDR3 is 14 residues. The germline CDR1 and CDR2 sequences are MNHNS and SASEGT. The CDR3 DNA is TGTGCCAGCTTGAAGGGACAGGGATCGCAGCCCCAGCATTTT. Translating gives CASLKGQGSQPQHF.

Of note for this clone: Mismatch with germline at one junction end may stem from a read error. J is TRBJ2-4 and V is TRBV7-2; TRBD2 aligns across 13 bases. Germline V lookup: CDR1 SGHTA, CDR2 FQGNSA. This CDR3 spans 16 amino acids. CDR3 in DNA: TGTGCCAGCAGCTCACAGAGTACTAGCGGGGGGGCCCGTCTCCTCTTC. Its protein is CASSSQSTSGGARLLF.

In this sample, this clone turned up a few times. The chain is built from TRBV5-1 and TRBJ1-1; D remains unclear. The length of the CDR3 is 15 residues. The V gene lost 2 bases and the J gene lost 3 bases, with 14 bases spanning the gap. Germline assignment: CDR1 SGHRS and CDR2 YFSETQ. CDR3 DNA: TGCGCCAGCAGCTTAAGGGAGGGCCCCTACACTGAAGCTTTCTTT. Translating gives CASSLREGPYTEAFF. Together with reference TRBV5-1 and TRBJ1-1, the CDR3 gives the full variable domain: KAGVTQTPRYLIKTRGQQVTLSCSPISGHRSVSWYQQTPGQGLQFLFEYFSETQRNKGNFPGRFSGRQFSNSRSEMNVSTLELGDSALYLCASSLREGPYTEAFFGQGTRLTVV.

The rearrangement joins TRBV30 to TRBJ2-1, with D maybe TRBD1 (6 bases). The CDR3 length is 13 residues. Trimming stripped 4 bases from V and 8 bases from J, with 15 bases between. Germline V gives CDR1 GTSNPN, CDR2 SVGIG (reference sequence). Here the CDR3 reads CAWKVRGGDEQFF. In DNA form, the CDR3 reads TGTGCCTGGAAGGTCAGGGGTGGTGATGAGCAGTTCTTC.

The chain recombines TRBV6-5 with TRBJ1-1; D is perhaps TRBD1 (6 bases). Trimming stripped 1 base from V and 1 base from J, with 13 bases between. This CDR3 has 16 residues. Germline V gene lookup returns CDR1 MNHEY and CDR2 SVGAGI. Written as DNA, the CDR3 is TGTGCCAGCAGTTACTTCCCTACAGGGAGGAACACTGAAGCTTTCTTT. It codes for CASSYFPTGRNTEAFF.

The chain couples TRBV2 to TRBJ2-2; 9 bases are shared with TRBD1. The CDR3 has 15 residues. The germline gives CDR1 SNHLY, CDR2 FYNNEI. V gave up 4 bases and J gave up 7 bases; unmatched junction bases: 7. This CDR3 is CASSAGQGIVGELFF. The CDR3 DNA sequence: TGTGCCAGCAGTGCGGGACAGGGAATAGTCGGGGAGCTGTTTTTT.

V is TRBV7-3 and J is TRBJ1-2; perhaps TRBD1 as D (5 bases). The CDR3 runs to 15 residues. Germline V CDR1 and CDR2: SGHTA, FQGTGA. The germline V and J ends were trimmed by 5 bases and 6 bases, with 19 bases remaining between them. CDR3 residues: CASSDVEGRRDGYTF. The CDR3 DNA follows: TGTGCCAGCAGCGACGTCGAGGGGAGGAGAGATGGCTACACCTTC.

The chain joins TRBV18 to TRBJ2-6; a possible D gene is TRBD1 (5 bases). The CDR3 has 13 amino acids. Per germline, CDR1 KGHSH and CDR2 LQKENI. V was shortened by 6 bases and J by 2 bases, with 5 bases between the two germline ends. CDR3 region: CASSDTGANVLTF. CDR3 DNA: TGTGCCAGCTCGGACACTGGGGCCAACGTCCTGACTTTC.